These T cell receptor beta chains were read from a single sample in a study of CD8+ T cells in alopecia areata. Produced via immunoSEQ multiplex PCR; TCRdb's table is partial and in-frame only. The repertoire holds 80,000 or so clones, with around 60% as singletons. Sequences were derived from CD8+ T cells sorted from blood, sampled at week 24, from a patient treated with tofacitinib. These receptors all come from a human donor with alopecia areata. Each CDR3 is given with its conserved first and last residue. The order of the fields is clone size, D gene, V gene, J gene, CDR3 protein, CDR3 DNA. D genes are given only for firm matches. Rows give clone size only sometimes, using once, few, many, or a class for an expanded clone.

size: -; D: -; V: TRBV7-9; J: TRBJ2-1; CDR3: CASSPYNEQFF; DNA: TGTGCCAGCAGCCCGTACAATGAGCAGTTCTTC
size: -; D: -; V: TRBV2; J: TRBJ2-7; CDR3: CASSRGLAGVNEQYF; DNA: TGTGCCAGCAGTAGGGGGTTGGCGGGAGTAAACGAGCAGTACTTC
size: -; D: -; V: TRBV30; J: TRBJ2-2; CDR3: CAWSTGQNTGELFF; DNA: TGTGCCTGGAGTACCGGACAAAACACCGGGGAGCTGTTTTTT
size: -; D: -; V: TRBV9; J: TRBJ1-3; CDR3: CASSAESVTDGNTIYF; DNA: TGTGCCAGCAGCGCTGAGTCCGTTACAGACGGAAACACCATATATTTT
size: -; D: -; V: TRBV4-3; J: TRBJ1-5; CDR3: CASSQEGGNQPQHF; DNA: TGCGCCAGCAGCCAAGAAGGGGGCAATCAGCCCCAGCATTTT
size: -; D: TRBD2; V: TRBV5-6; J: TRBJ2-5; CDR3: CASSFRISGSGETQYF; DNA: TGTGCCAGCAGCTTCCGTATTAGCGGGAGTGGGGAGACCCAGTACTTC
size: -; D: TRBD1; V: TRBV7-8; J: TRBJ2-7; CDR3: CASSQAGTGYEQYF; DNA: TGTGCCAGCAGCCAAGCCGGGACAGGGTACGAGCAGTACTTC
size: -; D: -; V: TRBV5-1; J: TRBJ2-1; CDR3: CASSWDAYNEQFF; DNA: TGCGCCAGCAGCTGGGACGCCTACAATGAGCAGTTCTTC
size: -; D: -; V: TRBV7-2; J: TRBJ2-2; CDR3: CASSFRPGLDTGELFF; DNA: TGTGCCAGCAGCTTTCGACCGGGACTGGACACCGGGGAGCTGTTTTTT
size: -; D: -; V: TRBV5-1; J: TRBJ2-1; CDR3: CASSLAAVSDNEQFF; DNA: TGCGCCAGCAGCTTGGCGGCGGTCAGCGACAATGAGCAGTTCTTC
size: -; D: -; V: TRBV27; J: TRBJ2-3; CDR3: CASSLLDHTDTQYF; DNA: TGTGCCAGCAGTTTATTAGACCACACAGATACGCAGTATTTT
size: many; D: -; V: TRBV19; J: TRBJ2-1; CDR3: CASSTLIDNTGIEQFF; DNA: TGTGCCAGTAGTACCCTCATCGACAACACGGGGATTGAGCAGTTCTTC
size: -; D: -; V: TRBV15; J: TRBJ1-1; CDR3: CATSRVAVTNTEAFF; DNA: TGTGCCACCAGCAGAGTGGCGGTTACAAATACTGAAGCTTTCTTT
size: -; D: TRBD1; V: TRBV30; J: TRBJ2-7; CDR3: CAWSVGTALIIGEQYF; DNA: TGTGCCTGGAGTGTCGGGACAGCATTAATCATCGGCGAGCAGTACTTC
size: -; D: TRBD2; V: TRBV5-4; J: TRBJ2-1; CDR3: CASSSPGLAGGRSYNEQFF; DNA: TGTGCCAGCAGCTCACCGGGACTAGCGGGAGGGCGATCCTACAATGAGCAGTTCTTC
size: -; D: -; V: TRBV9; J: TRBJ2-7; CDR3: CASSMDSAYEQYF; DNA: TGTGCCAGCAGTATGGACTCAGCCTACGAGCAGTACTTC
size: -; D: TRBD1; V: TRBV27; J: TRBJ2-7; CDR3: CASSGQVAYEQYF; DNA: TGTGCCAGCTCGGGACAGGTAGCCTACGAGCAGTACTTC
size: -; D: TRBD1; V: TRBV9; J: TRBJ1-2; CDR3: CASSGPGTGGGYTF; DNA: TGTGCCAGCAGCGGGCCGGGGACAGGGGGCGGCTACACCTTC
size: -; D: -; V: TRBV27; J: TRBJ1-2; CDR3: CASSLSRTYGYTF; DNA: TGTGCCAGCAGTTTATCCCGAACTTATGGCTACACCTTC
size: few; D: TRBD1; V: TRBV7-9; J: TRBJ1-3; CDR3: CASSDTGGSGNTIYF; DNA: TGTGCCAGCAGCGATACAGGGGGCTCTGGAAACACCATATATTTT
size: medium-sized; D: TRBD1; V: TRBV19; J: TRBJ2-3; CDR3: CASSIRGQGATDTQYF; DNA: TGTGCCAGTAGTATCCGAGGACAGGGGGCAACAGATACGCAGTATTTT
size: once; D: -; V: TRBV4-2; J: TRBJ1-4; CDR3: CASSQSVDGPTNEKLFF; DNA: TGTGCCAGCAGCCAATCCGTCGACGGCCCAACTAATGAAAAACTGTTTTTT
size: -; D: -; V: TRBV5-4; J: TRBJ1-5; CDR3: CASSLGGLINQPQHF; DNA: TGTGCCAGCAGCTTAGGAGGGTTGATCAATCAGCCCCAGCATTTT
size: few; D: -; V: TRBV28; J: TRBJ2-6; CDR3: CASRILAGPPGANVLTF; DNA: TGTGCCAGCAGAATCCTGGCGGGGCCCCCTGGGGCCAACGTCCTGACTTTC
size: -; D: -; V: TRBV19; J: TRBJ2-2; CDR3: CASSIYGGPNTGELFF; DNA: TGTGCCAGTAGTATTTACGGGGGCCCGAACACCGGGGAGCTGTTTTTT